The rows below give T cell receptor beta chains drawn from one sample of a study of blood T cell repertoires in COVID-19. Sequencing was performed with immunoSEQ multiplex PCR; in TCRdb, only in-frame clones are kept and a portion is missing. This table holds 150,000 to 200,000 clones, around 85% found once. Sample: peripheral blood. The receptors come from a man between 65 and 79 years old with active or convalescent COVID-19. Both conserved end residues are part of each CDR3. The D gene is left open where the match is weak. The size field is filled for only some rows; it gives once, few, many or a size class.

clone_size	j_call	d_call	v_call	cdr3_nt	cdr3_aa
once	TRBJ1-2	.	TRBV6-6	TGTGCCAGCAGTGAGCCGGGAGCCGGGGGTTATGGCTACACCTTC	CASSEPGAGGYGYTF
.	TRBJ2-7	TRBD1	TRBV5-4	TGTGCCAGCAGCCCAGGGGGCTACGAGCAGTACTTC	CASSPGGYEQYF
.	TRBJ2-1	TRBD2	TRBV20-1	TGCAGTGCTAGTACGCTAGCGGGAGGTGGTGAGCAGTTCTTC	CSASTLAGGGEQFF
many	TRBJ2-7	TRBD1	TRBV6-2/TRBV6-3	TGTGCCAGCAGTTACTCCGGGACAGGGGTCTACGAGCAGTACTTC	CASSYSGTGVYEQYF
.	TRBJ1-2	TRBD1	TRBV19	TGTGCCAGTAGTAGAACAGGGGCGAGGGGCTACACCTTC	CASSRTGARGYTF
.	TRBJ2-4	TRBD1	TRBV9	TGTGCCAGCAGCGTCCTTGGACAGGGGTCGAAAAACATTCAGTACTTC	CASSVLGQGSKNIQYF
.	TRBJ2-1	.	TRBV24-1	TGTGCCACCAGTGATTCCGACACAGGCTACAATGAGCAGTTCTTC	CATSDSDTGYNEQFF
.	TRBJ2-7	TRBD2	TRBV18	TGTGCCAGCTCACCACCGACTAGCGGGCAATCCTACGAGCAGTACTTC	CASSPPTSGQSYEQYF
.	TRBJ1-6	TRBD1	TRBV18	TGTGCCAGCTCACCAAGGGGACAGGGGTATAATTCACCCCTCCACTTT	CASSPRGQGYNSPLHF
.	TRBJ2-3	.	TRBV4-3	TGCGCCAGCAGCCAAGACCCCAGGGTTGTGCCAGATACGCAGTATTTT	CASSQDPRVVPDTQYF
.	TRBJ2-2	TRBD1	TRBV7-2	TGTGCCAGCAGCCTCCGGGACAGGGGATGGACCGGGGAGCTGTTTTTT	CASSLRDRGWTGELFF
.	TRBJ2-3	TRBD2	TRBV2	TGTGCCAGCAGTGAACGGAGGACTAGCGGGAGCGCAGATACGCAGTATTTT	CASSERRTSGSADTQYF
.	TRBJ2-2	.	TRBV6-5	TGTGCCAGCATTCGGGCGGGGTTTTACACCGGGGAGCTGTTTTTT	CASIRAGFYTGELFF
.	TRBJ2-1	.	TRBV7-2	TGTGCCAGCAGCTTATCAGGGGGGTACAATGAGCAGTTCTTC	CASSLSGGYNEQFF
once	TRBJ2-1	TRBD2	TRBV25-1	TGTGCCAGCACCTCAACTAGCGGGAGGGTCGGGGCCTACAATGAGCAGTTCTTC	CASTSTSGRVGAYNEQFF
.	TRBJ2-5	.	TRBV11-2	TGTGCCAGCAGCCTGACTGAAGAGACCCAGTACTTC	CASSLTEETQYF
.	TRBJ2-3	TRBD1	TRBV11-2	TGTGCCAGCAGCGAGACAGGGGTGGGCACAGATACGCAGTATTTT	CASSETGVGTDTQYF
.	TRBJ1-1	.	TRBV7-2	TGTGCCAGCAGCTTAGCCCCCGGGGGGCTGGTGAACACTGAAGCTTTCTTT	CASSLAPGGLVNTEAFF
once	TRBJ1-4	.	TRBV18	TGTGCCAGCTCAGCCGGGGCAACTAATGAAAAACTGTTTTTT	CASSAGATNEKLFF
.	TRBJ1-5	.	TRBV6-5	TGTGCCAGCAGCCCCTGGGGAGGCAATCAGCCCCAGCATTTT	CASSPWGGNQPQHF
once	TRBJ2-3	.	TRBV7-2	TGTGCCAGCAGCTTAATGGCTGATACGCAGTATTTT	CASSLMADTQYF
.	TRBJ1-1	.	TRBV2	TGTGCCAGCAGTTCCCCTTACATCTCCCCTGAAGCTTTCTTT	CASSSPYISPEAFF
.	TRBJ1-1	.	TRBV6-6	TGTGCCAGCAGTCAGGGAGAGTTCACTGAAGCTTTCTTT	CASSQGEFTEAFF
.	TRBJ1-1	.	TRBV4-3	TGCGCCAGCAGCCAAGAGGAGGGATCGAACACTGAAGCTTTCTTT	CASSQEEGSNTEAFF
few	TRBJ2-7	TRBD2	TRBV5-4	TGTGCCAGCAGCTCCGCCCGGGAGGTCCACTACGAGCAGTACTTC	CASSSAREVHYEQYF
.	TRBJ1-5	.	TRBV4-1	TGCGCCAGCAGCCCCGACAGAAATCAGCCCCAGCATTTT	CASSPDRNQPQHF
once	TRBJ2-2	.	TRBV20-1	TGCAGTGCTAGTAAATCCAGCGGCACCGGGGAGCTGTTTTTT	CSASKSSGTGELFF
.	TRBJ1-4	.	TRBV7-2	TGTGCCAGCAGCTTATCGGCGACAGGTACTAATGAAAAACTGTTTTTT	CASSLSATGTNEKLFF
.	TRBJ2-3	.	TRBV11-3	TGTGCCAGCAGCTTAGGGGTGCGGAGGGCAGATACGCAGTATTTT	CASSLGVRRADTQYF
.	TRBJ1-1	.	TRBV6-5	TGTGCCAGCAGTCGGGAGTCGAACACTGAAGCTTTCTTT	CASSRESNTEAFF
.	TRBJ1-1	.	TRBV3-1/TRBV3-2	TGTGCCAGCAGCCCTTACACCGGCGGGAACACTGAAGCTTTCTTT	CASSPYTGGNTEAFF
.	TRBJ1-2	.	TRBV14	TGTGCCAGCAGCCAGGGGCGGAACTATGGCTACACCTTC	CASSQGRNYGYTF
.	TRBJ1-3	TRBD1	TRBV5-1	TGCGCCAGCAGCTCGACAGGGGGATACTCTGGAAACACCATATATTTT	CASSSTGGYSGNTIYF
few	TRBJ2-2	TRBD2	TRBV7-6	TGTGCCAGCAGCTTAGTCCCCAGGACTAGCGGGCGCACCGGGGAGCTGTTTTTT	CASSLVPRTSGRTGELFF
.	TRBJ2-2	.	TRBV9	TGTGCCAGCAGCGTGTATGGTGGTTATGGGGCAGCAGCGAACACCGGGGAGCTGTTTTTT	CASSVYGGYGAAANTGELFF
.	TRBJ2-3	TRBD2	TRBV29-1	TGCAGCGTTGAAGCGGGGGGGAGAGTAACAGATACGCAGTATTTT	CSVEAGGRVTDTQYF
.	TRBJ2-7	TRBD1	TRBV24-1	TGTGCCACCAGTGAGAGACAGGGGGGGTCCTACGAGCAGTACTTC	CATSERQGGSYEQYF
few	TRBJ1-5	.	TRBV6-1	TGTGCCAGCAGTGAAGGGCGGGGGACCCATGCGACCCAGCATTTT	CASSEGRGTHATQHF
few	TRBJ1-2	TRBD1	TRBV4-3	TGCGCCAGCAGCCAACAGGACAGGGTAGGTGGCTACACCTTC	CASSQQDRVGGYTF
.	TRBJ2-5	.	TRBV28	TGTGCCAGCAGGCTCCTGACTAGTTCAGAGACCCAGTACTTC	CASRLLTSSETQYF
.	TRBJ1-2	.	TRBV7-9	TGTGCCAGCAGCTCCCAGGGGATCAACGGCTACACCTTC	CASSSQGINGYTF
.	TRBJ2-6	.	TRBV6-5	TGTGCCTGCGGCGACGTCTCTGGGGCCAACGTCCTGACTTTC	CACGDVSGANVLTF
.	TRBJ2-1	TRBD2	TRBV7-2	TGTGCCAGCAGCTTAGCGGGGCGACTAGCGGGCCACAATGAGCAGTTCTTC	CASSLAGRLAGHNEQFF
once	TRBJ1-2	.	TRBV2	TGTGCCAGCGGGGGCGGCGACTATGGCTACACCTTC	CASGGGDYGYTF
.	TRBJ1-4	.	TRBV2	TGTGCCAGCAGTCTCGCCAGGGAAGTTTGGGGTGAAAAACTGTTTTTT	CASSLAREVWGEKLFF
.	TRBJ2-7	.	TRBV3-1/TRBV3-2	TGTGCCAGCAGCCAAGGCCTAGCTCTGAACTCCTACGAGCAGTACTTC	CASSQGLALNSYEQYF
.	TRBJ1-2	.	TRBV24-1	TGTGCCACCAGTGAGTCAGGGTTTGGCTACACCTTC	CATSESGFGYTF
.	TRBJ1-5	TRBD1	TRBV27	TGTGCCAGCAAGCCGGGACAGATGGGGAATCAGCCCCAGCATTTT	CASKPGQMGNQPQHF
.	TRBJ1-2	TRBD1	TRBV5-1	TGCGCCAGCAGCCCCGGGACAGACCCCAGCTATGGCTACACCTTC	CASSPGTDPSYGYTF
.	TRBJ2-5	.	TRBV11-2	TGTGCCAGCAGCCCTGGAGGAGGGGCGGGTGAGACCCAGTACTTC	CASSPGGGAGETQYF
.	TRBJ2-7	.	TRBV11-2	TGTGCCAGCAGCTTAGGGGGAGTCTACTCCTACGAGCAGTACTTC	CASSLGGVYSYEQYF
.	TRBJ1-5	.	TRBV2	TGTGCCAGCAGTCCGAACAGGGAAGTTCAGCCCCAGCATTTT	CASSPNREVQPQHF
.	TRBJ2-2	.	TRBV2	TGTGCCAGCAGTGTACGGGTACTGGCCGGGGAGCTGTTTTTT	CASSVRVLAGELFF
.	TRBJ2-5	.	TRBV28	TGTGCCAGCATGGAAGGGGGGGACCTGTTGGAGACCCAGTACTTC	CASMEGGDLLETQYF
.	TRBJ2-7	.	TRBV27	TGTGCCAGCAGCCCCCTAGCCGGGATACATCTCAGCTACGAGCAGTACTTC	CASSPLAGIHLSYEQYF
.	TRBJ1-1	.	TRBV5-1	TGCGCCAGCAGCCCCCTCGCGGGACGGAGGTACACTGAAGCTTTCTTT	CASSPLAGRRYTEAFF